This TCR beta chain was obtained from a study of technical replicates of blood from a few donors. TCRdb's table, derived via immunoSEQ multiplex PCR, lists solely in-frame clones and lacks some. The table has approximately 85,000 clones, approximately 95% seen once. Sequenced sample: T cells isolated from PBMCs. This receptor was identified in a human donor in good health.

The CDR3 DNA sequence: TGCGCCAGCAGTCCCGGGACAGCGACTTTCTACGAGCAGTACTTC. It yields the protein CASSPGTATFYEQYF. This chain connects TRBV5-1 to TRBJ2-7; 7 bases map to TRBD1. V was clipped by 5 bases and J by 3 bases; unmatched bases: 11. Germline assignment: CDR1 SGHRS and CDR2 YFSETQ. This CDR3 spans 15 amino acids.